This passage covers 32 T cell receptor beta chains from one sample sequenced in a study of T cells in Graves' hyperthyroidism and ophthalmopathy. Template material for amplifying TCR beta CDR3 regions consisted of RNA transcripts. HTBI primers were employed in a first-round RT-PCR of the TCR CDR3. TCRdb re-analysed the multiplex PCR reads in MiXCR, keeping a single row per CDR3 protein. The sample has roughly 520,000 distinct CDR3 sequences, 24% seen once. Sequenced material: blood. All receptors come from a woman in her thirties with Graves' ophthalmopathy.

The chain employs TRBV24-1 and TRBJ1-3; no clear D gene. CDR1 and CDR2 (germline): KGHDR, SFDVKD. The CDR3 runs 18 residues. Trimming removed 1 base at V and 4 bases at J, with 19 bases between. CDR3 loop: CATSDFSYPEASGNTIYF. In DNA form, the CDR3 reads TGTGCCACCAGTGATTTTAGTTATCCTGAAGCGTCCGGAAACACCATATATTTT.

This clonotype was seen a handful of times. The chain is built from TRBV11-1 and TRBJ2-7; TRBD2 might be the D (6 bases). From germline, CDR1 is SGHAT and CDR2 FQDESV (reference sequence). V dropped 5 bases and J dropped 2 bases, with 22 bases sitting between them. The CDR3 sequence is 17 residues long. CDR3 loop: CASSKSSGYGVPYEQYF. Here the CDR3 DNA reads TGTGCCAGCAGCAAGAGTAGCGGATACGGGGTCCCCTACGAGCAGTACTTC.

This clonotype was seen many times. CDR3 sequence reads: CASSEALLDNYGYTF. CDR3 sequence (DNA): TGTGCCAGCAGTGAGGCACTACTGGATAACTATGGCTACACCTTC. The chain employs TRBV2 and TRBJ1-2; D uncertain. The V gene lost 3 bases and the J gene lost 1 base, with 12 bases spanning the gap. The CDR3 is 15 amino acids. Germline-derived CDR1 and CDR2 are SNHLY and FYNNEI.

This clonotype was observed at least ten times. The V gene is TRBV6-5, the J gene TRBJ2-2, with D hard to call. The CDR3 has 12 residues. Between the trimmed V and J ends, which lost 6 bases and 6 bases, there was a span of 8 bases. CDR1 and CDR2 from the germline V gene are MNHEY and SVGAGI. This CDR3 reads CASRGLAGELFF. CDR3 sequence (DNA): TGTGCCAGCAGGGGGTTGGCCGGGGAGCTGTTTTTT.

This clonotype was observed at least ten times. CDR3 amino acids: CATSDSRGNGANVLTF. The CDR3 nucleotides are TGTGCCACCAGTGACTCACGGGGGAACGGGGCCAACGTCCTGACTTTC. The chain combines TRBV24-1 with TRBJ2-6, with D possibly matching TRBD2 (6 bases). V was trimmed by 4 bases and J by 4 bases, leaving 13 bases between them. CDR1 and CDR2 (germline): KGHDR, SFDVKD. This CDR3 region has 16 residues.

To note about this clonotype: A much larger clonotype is one base distant, so this may be a read error. The rearrangement joins TRBV6-1 to TRBJ1-1; unclear D gene. Germline CDR1 and CDR2: MNHNS and SASEGT. CDR3 length equals 12 residues. CDR3 loop: CASSVHATEACF. The CDR3 coding sequence is TGTGCCAGCAGTGTTCATGCCACCGAAGCTTGCTTT.

This chain uses TRBV12-3 or TRBV12-4 with TRBJ2-7; TRBD2 aligns across 8 bases. J gave up 1 base and V 8 bases, and 13 bases lay outside the gene matches. The CDR3 totals 16 residues. The CDR3 DNA reads as TGTGCCAGCGCAAGAGGGACGGGAGGGCCTTCCTACGAGCAGTACTTC. Translating it yields CASARGTGGPSYEQYF.

This clonotype was detected ten times or more. The rearrangement links TRBV27 to TRBJ2-7; TRBD1 is a possible D gene (5 bases). Germline CDR1 MNHEY, CDR2 SMNVEV (reference sequence). V was pared by 3 bases and J by 2 bases, with 11 bases between. The CDR3 sequence is 14 residues long. As DNA, the CDR3 is TGTGCCAGCAGTTTCGCAGGGCCAACCTACGAGCAGTACTTC. It yields the protein CASSFAGPTYEQYF.

This clonotype was counted a few times. The CDR3 loop reads CSARYLARGETQYF. The CDR3 DNA is TGCAGTGCTAGATACTTAGCCCGGGGGGAGACCCAGTACTTC. J is TRBJ2-5 and V is TRBV20-1, with a tentative D call TRBD2 (6 bases). The CDR3 sequence is 14 residues long. Germline CDR1 DFQATT, CDR2 SNEGSKA (reference sequence). The germline V and J ends were trimmed by 2 bases and 5 bases, with 15 bases remaining between them.

V is TRBV10-3 and J is TRBJ2-7; 9 bases agree with TRBD1. The CDR3 consists of 13 residues. The V segment lost 4 bases and the J segment 5 bases; nucleotides outside the gene matches: 3. Germline CDR1 reads ENHRY; CDR2 reads SYGVKD. As DNA, the CDR3 is TGTGCCATCAGTGTTGGACAGGGGAACGAGCAGTACTTC. Translation: CAISVGQGNEQYF.

This clonotype was observed many times. The V gene is TRBV2, the J gene TRBJ2-3; a weak D match, TRBD1 (5 bases). CDR1 is SNHLY and CDR2 is FYNNEI in the germline V gene. Trimming stripped 4 bases from V and 6 bases from J, with 8 bases between. CDR3 length equals 12 residues. This CDR3 is CASSAGFDTQYF. The CDR3, as DNA: TGTGCCAGCAGTGCAGGGTTCGATACGCAGTATTTT. The variable domain in full, completed from reference TRBV2 and TRBJ2-3, reads EPEVTQTPSHQVTQMGQEVILRCVPISNHLYFYWYRQILGQKVEFLVSFYNNEISEKSEIFDDQFSVERPDGSNFTLKIRSTKLEDSAMYFCASSAGFDTQYFGPGTRLTVL.

This clonotype came up many times. The chain is built from TRBV12-3 or TRBV12-4 and TRBJ1-2; D is possibly TRBD1 (6 bases). V lost 6 bases, J lost 4 bases, and 12 bases lay in between. The CDR3 spans 13 residues. DNA of the CDR3: TGTGCCAGCAGGAGGGGGGGATTCTATGGCTACACCTTC. Translated, it gives CASRRGGFYGYTF.

This clonotype has just a few counts. The V call is TRBV11-1, the J call TRBJ2-6; D possibly corresponds to TRBD1 (6 bases). Trimming shortened V by 6 bases and J by 0 bases, and 12 bases separated the two germline ends. The CDR3 has 16 residues. CDR1 and CDR2 from the germline V gene are SGHAT and FQDESV (reference sequence). DNA of the CDR3: TGTGCCAGCAGACCGGACAGTAACTCTGGGGCCAACGTCCTGACTTTC. Translation: CASRPDSNSGANVLTF.

On this clonotype: Mismatch with germline at one junction end may stem from a read error. V usage is TRBV6-1 and J usage is TRBJ2-5; tentatively, D is TRBD1 (6 bases). CDR3 length: 14 residues. CDR1 and CDR2 (germline): MNHNS, SASEGT. In nucleotides, the CDR3 is TGTGCCATCAGTGGGCAGGGGCGCCAAGAGACCCGGTACTTC. It specifies CAISGQGRQETRYF.

This clonotype was observed at least ten times. The V gene is TRBV7-8, the J gene TRBJ2-1, with D possibly being TRBD1 or TRBD2 (5 bases each). This CDR3 is built from 15 residues. V was shortened by 4 bases and J by 9 bases, with 19 bases between the two germline ends. CDR1 is SGHVS, CDR2 FQNEAQ, per germline. In DNA form, the CDR3 reads TGTGCCAGCAGCTCGGTGGGGACGGTGGGTAGTGAGCAGTTCTTC. Translation gives CASSSVGTVGSEQFF.

This clonotype occurred a few times. This sequence joins TRBV12-3 or TRBV12-4 and TRBJ1-2; 10 positions match TRBD1. The trim removed 7 bases at V and 7 bases at J, leaving 6 bases unmatched. The CDR3 has 13 amino acids. CDR3 nucleotides: TGTGCCAGCACCCTAGGGACAGGGGTTGGCTACACCTTC. Amino acid sequence: CASTLGTGVGYTF.

This clonotype was seen at least ten times. The J gene is TRBJ1-1, the V gene TRBV2; D gene ambiguous. V was shortened by 9 bases and J by 4 bases, with 12 bases between the two germline ends. The CDR3 contains 12 residues. CDR1 and CDR2 (germline): SNHLY, FYNNEI. Written as DNA, the CDR3 is TGTGCCAGACTACATGGAGGCACTGAAGCTTTCTTT. Translation: CARLHGGTEAFF.

A word on this clonotype: A read error may produce the germline difference seen at one junction end. The rearrangement joins TRBV30 to TRBJ1-1; possible D gene TRBD1, 5 bases. The CDR3 consists of 15 residues. Germline CDR1 is GTSNPN and CDR2 is SVGIG (reference sequence). CDR3 in amino acids: CAWTAGNPGEAEALF. In nucleotides, the CDR3 is TGTGCCTGGACTGCAGGGAACCCGGGTGAGGCCGAAGCTCTCTTT.

Ten or more counts support this clonotype. The chain has TRBV27 and TRBJ2-2; perhaps TRBD1 as D (5 bases). The CDR3 is 15 amino acids. Deletions cut 3 bases from V and 6 bases from J, with 14 bases between. CDR1 is MNHEY and CDR2 is SMNVEV in the germline V gene (reference sequence). In DNA form, the CDR3 reads TGTGCCAGCAGTTTGGCAGGGCTGGGCCCCGGGGAGCTGTTTTTT. Translating gives CASSLAGLGPGELFF.

This clonotype was seen repeatedly, ten times or more. The V call is TRBV19, the J call TRBJ2-7; maybe TRBD1 (5 bases). V was shortened by 3 bases and J by 5 bases, with 14 bases between the two germline ends. Germline CDR1 LNHDA, CDR2 SQIVND (reference sequence). The CDR3 runs to 14 residues. This CDR3 reads CASSIKGRVHEQYF. The CDR3, as DNA: TGTGCCAGTAGTATCAAGGGCAGGGTACACGAGCAGTACTTC.

This clonotype turned up a few times. This sequence joins TRBV5-1 and TRBJ2-7, with D uncertain. The CDR3 has 16 residues. Trimming cost V 0 bases and J 3 bases, with 16 bases left between them. Germline V CDR1 and CDR2: SGHRS, YFSETQ. As DNA, the CDR3 is TGCGCCAGCAGCTTGGGTCTGGGTCCCCCACTCTACGAGCAGTACTTC. Its translation: CASSLGLGPPLYEQYF.

This chain uses TRBV3-1 with TRBJ2-2; tentatively, D is TRBD2 (5 bases). Trimming cost V 4 bases and J 0 bases, with 12 bases left between them. Germline V gives CDR1 LGHDT, CDR2 YNNKEL (reference sequence). This CDR3 has 16 amino acids. The CDR3 DNA reads TGTGCCAGCAGCCCTATAGCGTTTCCGAACACCGGGGAGCTGTTTTTT. Amino acids: CASSPIAFPNTGELFF.

J is TRBJ1-2 and V is TRBV5-1; no firm D call. CDR1 SGHRS and CDR2 YFSETQ come from the germline V gene. V lost 0 bases to trimming and J lost 2 bases, with 14 bases between them. The CDR3 sequence is 16 residues long. CDR3 sequence (DNA): TGCGCCAGCAGCTTGGTAATGAACAGCTTAAACTATGGCTACACCTTC. Translating it yields CASSLVMNSLNYGYTF.

This clonotype was found many times. The chain combines TRBV7-2 with TRBJ2-5; no definite D call. V was pared by 5 bases and J by 3 bases, with 10 bases between. The germline CDR1 and CDR2 sequences are SGHTA and FQGNSA. The CDR3 extends over 13 amino acids. As DNA, the CDR3 is TGTGCCAGCAGCCCTTATTTGGAAGAGACCCAGTACTTC. Amino acid sequence: CASSPYLEETQYF.

This clonotype was recorded a few times. The chain recombines TRBV27 with TRBJ2-7, with a weak D call TRBD1 (6 bases). The CDR3 runs to 15 residues. Germline V gene data show CDR1 as MNHEY and CDR2 as SMNVEV (reference sequence). Between the trimmed V and J ends, which lost 5 bases and 3 bases, there was a span of 17 bases. CDR3 sequence (DNA): TGTGCCAGCAGTCTCGACGGGACATCGTTCTACGAGCAGTACTTC. Amino acid sequence: CASSLDGTSFYEQYF.

This clonotype was seen ten or more times. V usage is TRBV7-8 and J usage is TRBJ2-7; 7 nucleotides line up with TRBD1. After removal of 5 bases from V and 1 base from J, the junction contained 8 bases not matched to a gene. Germline values: CDR1 SGHVS, CDR2 FQNEAQ. The CDR3 covers 15 residues. The CDR3 sequence: CASSLRDSSSYEQYF. For the CDR3, the DNA is TGTGCCAGCAGCCTTCGGGACAGTTCTTCCTACGAGCAGTACTTC.

This clonotype showed up just a few times. The genes are TRBV19 and TRBJ1-2; D might be TRBD1 (6 bases). The germline V gene encodes CDR1 LNHDA and CDR2 SQIVND (reference sequence). CDR3 length: 12 residues. Trimming left V 4 bases short and J 9 bases short, with 12 bases between. CDR3 nucleotides: TGTGCCAGTAGTAAGAGACAGGATAGCTACACCTTC. Residues: CASSKRQDSYTF.

This clonotype occurred many times. The chain combines TRBV6-1 with TRBJ2-7; 11 bases fit TRBD2. CDR3 size: 15 residues. Germline loops: CDR1 MNHNS, CDR2 SASEGT. The junction had 0 bases not matched to a gene; V was cut back by 0 bases and J by 2 bases. Here the CDR3 reads CASSEATSGAYEQYF. CDR3 coding DNA: TGTGCCAGCAGTGAAGCGACTAGCGGGGCCTACGAGCAGTACTTC.

This clonotype has just a few counts. CDR3: CASSERTGGFMNTEAFF. CDR3 coding DNA: TGTGCCAGCAGTGAAAGGACAGGGGGTTTTATGAACACTGAAGCTTTCTTT. The V call is TRBV6-1, the J call TRBJ1-1; 10 bases agree with TRBD1. The germline gives CDR1 MNHNS, CDR2 SASEGT. V was pared by 2 bases and J by 0 bases, with 6 bases of the junction left unmatched. CDR3 size: 17 residues.

This clonotype was observed many times. The V and J genes are TRBV4-1 and TRBJ2-5; possible D gene TRBD2, 7 bases. Germline V gene data show CDR1 as MGHRA and CDR2 as YSYEKL. The CDR3 length is 17 residues. Trimming took 0 bases from V and 5 from J, leaving 19 bases between them. CDR3 sequence reads: CASSQDQRGWGGETQYF. CDR3 DNA sequence: TGCGCCAGCAGCCAAGACCAAAGGGGTTGGGGGGGCGAGACCCAGTACTTC.

This clonotype was found a few times. V is TRBV3-1 and J is TRBJ1-1; D perhaps matches TRBD1 (5 bases). The CDR3 spans 15 residues. The V end was cut by 2 bases, the J end by 5 bases, with 15 bases between. CDR1 is LGHDT and CDR2 is YNNKEL in the germline V gene (reference sequence). CDR3 sequence: CASSQPWGGETEAFF. The CDR3 DNA reads TGTGCCAGCAGCCAACCTTGGGGGGGAGAGACTGAAGCTTTCTTT.

This clonotype has just a few counts. V and J are TRBV19 and TRBJ1-1; the D gene is possibly TRBD1 (5 bases). Germline V gene sequence: CDR1 LNHDA, CDR2 SQIVND (reference sequence). V was clipped by 3 bases and J by 0 bases, with 11 bases between them. CDR3 size: 15 residues. CDR3 in amino acids: CASSIGATLNTEAFF. The CDR3 DNA reads as TGTGCCAGTAGTATTGGGGCCACACTGAACACTGAAGCTTTCTTT.